This entry features one TCR beta chain sequence. V lost 0 bases to trimming and J lost 1 base, with 14 bases between them. This CDR3 is built from 17 residues. In germline, CDR1 is LGHDT, CDR2 YNNKEL (reference sequence). These data belong to a study of blood T cell repertoires in COVID-19. Background on the study: The samples span acute and convalescent COVID-19 from the United States, Italy and Spain.

Profiled with immunoSEQ multiplex PCR; TCRdb holds only in-frame clones, not every one. The table lists roughly 120,000 clones, over 80% of them singletons. This clonotype was obtained from a young man with acute or convalescent COVID-19. Input material: peripheral blood. The chain couples TRBV3-1 (or the pseudogene TRBV3-2) to TRBJ2-3; weak D call: TRBD2 (6 bases). DNA of the CDR3: TGTGCCAGCAGCCAAGATTCCTTCGGGAGCGGCACAGATACGCAGTATTTT. This translates into CASSQDSFGSGTDTQYF.